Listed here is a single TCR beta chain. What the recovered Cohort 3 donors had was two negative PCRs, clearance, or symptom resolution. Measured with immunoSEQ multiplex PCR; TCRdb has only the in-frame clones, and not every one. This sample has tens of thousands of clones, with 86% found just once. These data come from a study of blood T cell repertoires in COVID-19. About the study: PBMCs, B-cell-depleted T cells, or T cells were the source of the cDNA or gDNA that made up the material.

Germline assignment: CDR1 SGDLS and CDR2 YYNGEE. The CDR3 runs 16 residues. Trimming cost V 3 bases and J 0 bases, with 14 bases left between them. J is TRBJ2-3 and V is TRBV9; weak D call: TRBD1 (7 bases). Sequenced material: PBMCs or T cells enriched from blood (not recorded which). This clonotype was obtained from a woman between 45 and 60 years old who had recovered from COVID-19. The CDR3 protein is CASSAHQGGSTDTQYF. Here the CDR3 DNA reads TGTGCCAGCAGCGCCCACCAGGGGGGTAGCACAGATACGCAGTATTTT.